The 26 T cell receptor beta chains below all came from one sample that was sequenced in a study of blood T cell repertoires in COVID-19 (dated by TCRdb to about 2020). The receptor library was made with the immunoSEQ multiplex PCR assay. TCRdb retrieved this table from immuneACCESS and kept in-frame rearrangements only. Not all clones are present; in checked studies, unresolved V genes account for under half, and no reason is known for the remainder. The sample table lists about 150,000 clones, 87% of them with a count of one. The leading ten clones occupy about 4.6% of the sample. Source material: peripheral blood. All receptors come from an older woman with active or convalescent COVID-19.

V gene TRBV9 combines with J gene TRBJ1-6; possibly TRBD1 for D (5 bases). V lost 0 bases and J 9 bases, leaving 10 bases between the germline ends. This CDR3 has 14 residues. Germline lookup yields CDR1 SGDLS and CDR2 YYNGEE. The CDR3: CASSVVDQGSPLHF. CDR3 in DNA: TGTGCCAGCAGCGTAGTGGACCAGGGTTCACCCCTCCACTTT.

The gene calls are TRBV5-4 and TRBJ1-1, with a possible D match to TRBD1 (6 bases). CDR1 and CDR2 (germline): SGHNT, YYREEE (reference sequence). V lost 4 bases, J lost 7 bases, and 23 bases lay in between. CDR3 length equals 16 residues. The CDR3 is CASSPTSDSKGSEAFF. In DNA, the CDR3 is TGTGCCAGCAGCCCCACCTCGGACAGTAAGGGGAGTGAAGCTTTCTTT.

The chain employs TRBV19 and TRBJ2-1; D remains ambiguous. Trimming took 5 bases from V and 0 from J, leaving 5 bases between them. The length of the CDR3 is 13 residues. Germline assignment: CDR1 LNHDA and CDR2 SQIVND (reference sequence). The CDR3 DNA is TGTGCCAGTAGTCCGGGCTCCTACAATGAGCAGTTCTTC. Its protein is CASSPGSYNEQFF. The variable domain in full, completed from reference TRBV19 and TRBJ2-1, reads DGGITQSPKYLFRKEGQNVTLSCEQNLNHDAMYWYRQDPGQGLRLIYYSQIVNDFQKGDIAEGYSVSREKKESFPLTVTSAQKNPTAFYLCASSPGSYNEQFFGPGTRLTVL.

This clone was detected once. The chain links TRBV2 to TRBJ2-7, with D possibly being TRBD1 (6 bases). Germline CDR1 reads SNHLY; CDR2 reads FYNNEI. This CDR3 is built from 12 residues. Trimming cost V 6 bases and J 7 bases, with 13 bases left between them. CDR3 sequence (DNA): TGTGCCAGCAGGGACGACAGGCGAGAGCAGTACTTC. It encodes CASRDDRREQYF.

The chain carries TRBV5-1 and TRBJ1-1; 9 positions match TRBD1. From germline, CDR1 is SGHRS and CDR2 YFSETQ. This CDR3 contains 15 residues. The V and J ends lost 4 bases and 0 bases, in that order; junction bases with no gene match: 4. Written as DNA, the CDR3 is TGCGCCAGCAGCCCGACAGGGGGTCTGAACACTGAAGCTTTCTTT. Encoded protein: CASSPTGGLNTEAFF.

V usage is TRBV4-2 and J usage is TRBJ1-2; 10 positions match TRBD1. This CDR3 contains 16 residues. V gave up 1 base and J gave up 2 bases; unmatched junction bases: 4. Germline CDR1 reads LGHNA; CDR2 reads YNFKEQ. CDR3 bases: TGTGCCAGCAGCCAAGGTGGGACAGGGGCAAACTATGGCTACACCTTC. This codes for CASSQGGTGANYGYTF.

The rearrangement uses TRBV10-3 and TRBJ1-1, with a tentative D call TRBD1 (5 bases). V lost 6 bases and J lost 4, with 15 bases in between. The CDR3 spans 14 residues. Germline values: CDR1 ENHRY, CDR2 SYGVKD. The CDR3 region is CAISGTGVGTEAFF. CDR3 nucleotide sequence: TGTGCCATCAGCGGTACAGGAGTTGGCACTGAAGCTTTCTTT.

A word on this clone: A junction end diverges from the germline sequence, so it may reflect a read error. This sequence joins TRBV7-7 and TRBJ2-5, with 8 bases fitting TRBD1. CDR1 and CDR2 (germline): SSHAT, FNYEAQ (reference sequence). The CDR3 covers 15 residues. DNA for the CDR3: TGTGCTAGCAGCTTCGGACAGGGCAGACAAGAGACCCAGTACTTC. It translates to CASSFGQGRQETQYF.

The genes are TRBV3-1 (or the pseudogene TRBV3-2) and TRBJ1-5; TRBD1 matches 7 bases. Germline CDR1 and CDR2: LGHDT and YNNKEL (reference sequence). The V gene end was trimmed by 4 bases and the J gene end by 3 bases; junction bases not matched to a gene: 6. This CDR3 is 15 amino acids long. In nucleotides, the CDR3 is TGTGCCAGCAGCCCTTCTGACAGGGACAATCAGCCCCAGCATTTT. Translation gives CASSPSDRDNQPQHF.

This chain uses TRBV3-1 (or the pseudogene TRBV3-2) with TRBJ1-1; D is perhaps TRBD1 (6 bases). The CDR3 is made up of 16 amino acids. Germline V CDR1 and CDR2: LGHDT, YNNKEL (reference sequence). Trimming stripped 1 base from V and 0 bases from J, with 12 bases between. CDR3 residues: CASSQVCRGMNTEAFF. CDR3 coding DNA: TGTGCCAGCAGCCAAGTTTGCAGGGGAATGAACACTGAAGCTTTCTTT.

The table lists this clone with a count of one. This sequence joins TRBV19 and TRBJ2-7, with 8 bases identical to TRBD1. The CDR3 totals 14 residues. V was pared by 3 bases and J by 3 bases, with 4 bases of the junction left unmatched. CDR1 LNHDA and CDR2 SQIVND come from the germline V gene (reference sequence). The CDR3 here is CASSIAGGNYEQYF. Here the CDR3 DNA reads TGTGCCAGTAGTATCGCAGGGGGCAACTACGAGCAGTACTTC.

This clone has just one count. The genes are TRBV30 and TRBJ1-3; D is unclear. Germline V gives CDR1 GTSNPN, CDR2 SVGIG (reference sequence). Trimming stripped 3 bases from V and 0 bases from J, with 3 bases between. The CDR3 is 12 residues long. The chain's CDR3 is CAWSGSGNTIYF. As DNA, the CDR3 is TGTGCCTGGAGCGGCTCTGGAAACACCATATATTTT.

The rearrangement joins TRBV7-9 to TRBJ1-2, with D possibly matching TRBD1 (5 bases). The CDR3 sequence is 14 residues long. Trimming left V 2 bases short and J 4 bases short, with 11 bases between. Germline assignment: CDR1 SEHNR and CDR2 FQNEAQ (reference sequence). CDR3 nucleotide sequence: TGTGCCAGCAGCTTAATTAGCGGGGGCTATGGCTACACCTTC. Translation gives CASSLISGGYGYTF.

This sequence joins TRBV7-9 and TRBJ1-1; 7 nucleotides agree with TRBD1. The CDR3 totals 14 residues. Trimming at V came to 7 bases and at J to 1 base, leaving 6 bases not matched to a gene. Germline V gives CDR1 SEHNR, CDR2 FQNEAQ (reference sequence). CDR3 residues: CASTPRDRNTEAFF. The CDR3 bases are TGTGCCAGCACCCCCCGGGACAGGAACACTGAAGCTTTCTTT.

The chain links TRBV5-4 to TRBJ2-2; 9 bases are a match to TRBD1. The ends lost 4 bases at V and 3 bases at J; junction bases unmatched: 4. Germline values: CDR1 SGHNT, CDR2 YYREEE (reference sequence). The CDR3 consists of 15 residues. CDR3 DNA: TGTGCCAGCAGCCGGCGGGACAGGGACACCGGGGAGCTGTTTTTT. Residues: CASSRRDRDTGELFF.

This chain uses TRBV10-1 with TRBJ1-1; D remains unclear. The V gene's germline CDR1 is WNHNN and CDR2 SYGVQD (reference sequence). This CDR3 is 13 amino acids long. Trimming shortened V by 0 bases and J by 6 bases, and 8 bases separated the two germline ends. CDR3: CASSESGVAEAFF. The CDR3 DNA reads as TGCGCCAGCAGTGAGTCCGGGGTGGCTGAAGCTTTCTTT.

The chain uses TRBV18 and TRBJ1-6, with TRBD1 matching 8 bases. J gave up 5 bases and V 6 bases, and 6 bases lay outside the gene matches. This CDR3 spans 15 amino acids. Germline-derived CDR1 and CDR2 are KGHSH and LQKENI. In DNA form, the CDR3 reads TGTGCCAGCTCGCTGGGACAGGCAGATAATTCACCCCTCCACTTT. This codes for CASSLGQADNSPLHF. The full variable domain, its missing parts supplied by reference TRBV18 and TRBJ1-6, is NAGVMQNPRHLVRRRGQEARLRCSPMKGHSHVYWYRQLPEEGLKFMVYLQKENIIDESGMPKERFSAEFPKEGPSILRIQQVVRGDSAAYFCASSLGQADNSPLHFGNGTRLTVT.

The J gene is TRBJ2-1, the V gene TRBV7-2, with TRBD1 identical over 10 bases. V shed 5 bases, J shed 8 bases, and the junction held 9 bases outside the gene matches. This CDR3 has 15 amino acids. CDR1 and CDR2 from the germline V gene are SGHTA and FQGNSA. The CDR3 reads CASSLQAGQGYEQFF. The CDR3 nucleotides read TGTGCCAGCAGCCTCCAGGCGGGACAGGGGTATGAGCAGTTCTTC.

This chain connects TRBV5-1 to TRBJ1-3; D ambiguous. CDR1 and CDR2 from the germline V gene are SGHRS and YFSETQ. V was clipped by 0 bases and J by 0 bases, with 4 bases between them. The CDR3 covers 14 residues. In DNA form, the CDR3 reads TGCGCCAGCAGCTTGGCTCTCTCTGGAAACACCATATATTTT. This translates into CASSLALSGNTIYF.

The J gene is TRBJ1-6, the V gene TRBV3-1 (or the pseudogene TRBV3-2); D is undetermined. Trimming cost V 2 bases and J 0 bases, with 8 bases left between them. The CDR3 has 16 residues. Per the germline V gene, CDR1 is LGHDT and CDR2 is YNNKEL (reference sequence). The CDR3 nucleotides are TGTGCCAGCAGCCAAACCCGCAGCTCCTATAATTCACCCCTCCACTTT. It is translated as CASSQTRSSYNSPLHF.

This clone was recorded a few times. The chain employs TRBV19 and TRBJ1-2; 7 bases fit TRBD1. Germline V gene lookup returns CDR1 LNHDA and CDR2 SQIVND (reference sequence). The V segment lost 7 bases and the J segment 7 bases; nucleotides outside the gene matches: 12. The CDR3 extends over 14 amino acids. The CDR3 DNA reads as TGTGCCAGTATGGTGGCGAGGACAGGTGGTGGCTACACCTTC. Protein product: CASMVARTGGGYTF.

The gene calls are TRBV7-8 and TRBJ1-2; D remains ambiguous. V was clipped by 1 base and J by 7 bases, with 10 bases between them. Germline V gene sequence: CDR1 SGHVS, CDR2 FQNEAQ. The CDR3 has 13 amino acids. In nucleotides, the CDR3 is TGTGCCAGCAGCTTAGTGGAAGCAGGTGGCTACACCTTC. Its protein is CASSLVEAGGYTF.

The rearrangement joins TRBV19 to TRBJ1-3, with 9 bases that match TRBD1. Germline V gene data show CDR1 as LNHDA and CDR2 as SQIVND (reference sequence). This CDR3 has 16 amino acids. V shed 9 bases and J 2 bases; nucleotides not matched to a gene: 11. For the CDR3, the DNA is TGTGCCAGCTCCTATTTTCGGGACAGGGCTGGAAACACCATATATTTT. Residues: CASSYFRDRAGNTIYF. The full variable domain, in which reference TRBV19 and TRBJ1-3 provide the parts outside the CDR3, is DGGITQSPKYLFRKEGQNVTLSCEQNLNHDAMYWYRQDPGQGLRLIYYSQIVNDFQKGDIAEGYSVSREKKESFPLTVTSAQKNPTAFYLCASSYFRDRAGNTIYFGEGSWLTVV.

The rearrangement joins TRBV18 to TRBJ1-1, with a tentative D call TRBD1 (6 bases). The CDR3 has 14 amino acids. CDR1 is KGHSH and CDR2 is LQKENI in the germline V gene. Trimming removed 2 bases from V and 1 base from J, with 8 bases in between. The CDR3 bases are TGTGCCAGCTCACCAGGGGACAAGAACACTGAAGCTTTCTTT. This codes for CASSPGDKNTEAFF.

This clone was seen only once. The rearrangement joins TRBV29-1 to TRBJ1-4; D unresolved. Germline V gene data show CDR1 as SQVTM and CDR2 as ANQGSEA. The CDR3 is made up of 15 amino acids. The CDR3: CTRRRGSQTNEKLFF. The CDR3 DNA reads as TGCACCAGACGGCGGGGAAGCCAAACTAATGAAAAACTGTTTTTT.

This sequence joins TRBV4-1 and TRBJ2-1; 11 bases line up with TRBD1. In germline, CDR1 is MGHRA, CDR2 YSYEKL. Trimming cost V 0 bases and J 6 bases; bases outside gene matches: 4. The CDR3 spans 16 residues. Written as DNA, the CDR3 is TGCGCCAGCAGCCAAGATCCTGGGACAGGGGGCAATGAGCAGTTCTTC. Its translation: CASSQDPGTGGNEQFF.